A selection of T cell receptor beta chains follows, all from one sample in a study of cytomegalovirus exposure and HLA in healthy donors. The method was immunoSEQ multiplex PCR; TCRdb's version includes in-frame clones alone and lacks a portion of them. This repertoire includes around 100,000 clones. Sample: PBMCs. The receptors were gathered from a man over 45 in good health and CMV-seronegative. The CDR3 runs from the conserved cysteine through the conserved F or W.

TRBV4-1	TRBJ2-1	17	CASSQFGLAGKGNEQFF
TRBV7-6	TRBJ2-3	15	CASSSDRGFTDTQYF
TRBV10-3	TRBJ1-5	13	CAISVQDNQPQHF
TRBV6-1	TRBJ2-7	15	CASSESGQGVPTPYF
TRBV6-5	TRBJ1-1	14	CASRRTGRNTEAFF
TRBV6-5	TRBJ1-2	14	CASIPDRYSGGYTF
TRBV5-5	TRBJ2-7	19	CASSLGGQGPPSRSYEQYF
TRBV19	TRBJ1-1	15	CASSFQGGRDTEAFF
TRBV6-5	TRBJ2-2	14	CASSYEEGAGELFF
TRBV29-1	TRBJ1-2	13	CSGKDREDYGYTF
TRBV13	TRBJ2-1	16	CASSLTRQGSYNEQFF
TRBV29-1	TRBJ2-4	14	CSAGTSGTKNIQYF
TRBV28	TRBJ2-7	11	CATGSLREQYF
TRBV27	TRBJ2-2	15	CASSLAGAPPGELFF
TRBV2	TRBJ2-1	13	CASRGDRDNEQFF
TRBV7-2	TRBJ2-7	14	CASSFTQIPSEQYF
TRBV30	TRBJ1-1	13	CAWTGQVNTEAFF
TRBV7-2	TRBJ1-2	17	CASSQGRGPSYGYGYTF
TRBV4-3	TRBJ1-5	17	CASSQGPPGAGNQPQHF
TRBV30	TRBJ1-5	15	CAWSVPPGRDQPQHF
TRBV30	TRBJ2-2	13	CAYTGQNTGELFF
TRBV11-2	TRBJ1-2	12	CASSTTVLGYTF
TRBV10-3	TRBJ1-3	13	CAIRQYSGNTIYF
TRBV6-5	TRBJ2-1	15	CASSFSGGAWGEQFF
TRBV25-1	TRBJ1-2	15	CASSEFSWGHYGYTF
TRBV7-2	TRBJ2-2	16	CASSLLAGGGTGELFF
TRBV7-6	TRBJ1-2	13	CASSLEDSDGYTF
TRBV7-9	TRBJ1-2	13	CASSSQGDYGYTF
TRBV5-1	TRBJ2-7	15	CASSLAGTGGDEQYF
TRBV27	TRBJ2-7	14	CASSFNFQGYEQYF
TRBV27	TRBJ1-2	13	CASSDRPNYGYTF
TRBV25-1	TRBJ1-1	13	CASSLKTGDEAFF
TRBV19	TRBJ2-2	17	CASSIEFAPGATGELFF
TRBV10-3	TRBJ1-2	14	CAIRTTEPNYGYTF
TRBV5-1	TRBJ2-2	16	CASSLGSGSGSGELFF
TRBV11-2	TRBJ2-3	15	CASSLSSGRWDTQYF
TRBV7-2	TRBJ1-1	14	CASSPQWGDTEAFF